Presented here are 17 T cell receptor beta chains from one specimen sequenced in a study of blood T cells in healthy people across ages. Alongside a J-beta primer mix, a sample-barcoded 5' primer served in a second PCR lasting 7 to 11 cycles. One entry per CDR3 protein results from TCRdb running MiXCR on the 5' RACE reads. The repertoire holds around 1,000,000 distinct CDR3 sequences, with under 30% as singletons. These data also featured in a second study, about T cells of mothers and their children.

The material sequenced was blood. The source is a girl aged 2 to 9 in good health.

This clonotype was found a few times. This chain uses TRBV7-9 with TRBJ2-5; D is ambiguous. CDR3 size: 13 residues. The V end was cut by 7 bases, the J end by 2 bases, with 11 bases between. CDR1 is SEHNR and CDR2 is FQNEAQ in the germline V gene (reference sequence). This CDR3 is CASTLPPQETQYF. In DNA form, the CDR3 reads TGTGCCAGCACCCTGCCCCCACAAGAGACCCAGTACTTC.

This clonotype was observed a handful of times. The chain employs TRBV4-1 and TRBJ1-1; D perhaps matches TRBD1 (5 bases). Germline V lookup: CDR1 MGHRA, CDR2 YSYEKL. Trimming left V 1 base short and J 10 bases short, with 19 bases between. The CDR3 sequence is 15 residues long. CDR3 in amino acids: CASSQALRGLLGAFF. The CDR3 region has the DNA TGCGCCAGCAGCCAAGCCCTAAGGGGACTGCTGGGAGCTTTCTTT.

For this clonotype: One junction end disagrees with the germline gene, perhaps due to a read error. This chain uses TRBV5-1 with TRBJ2-5; 7 nucleotides match TRBD1. Germline loops: CDR1 SGHRS, CDR2 YFSETQ. The CDR3 is made up of 16 amino acids. CDR3 in amino acids: CASSLPTGEYQGTQYF. In nucleotides, the CDR3 is TGCGCCAGCTCCCTACCAACAGGGGAATACCAAGGGACCCAGTACTTC.

J is TRBJ1-1 and V is TRBV12-3 or TRBV12-4; no definite D call. The V end lost 6 bases, the J end lost 1 base, and 18 bases lay between the germline ends. The CDR3 is 16 amino acids. CDR3 sequence: CASSTVRGRPNTEAFF. In DNA, the CDR3 is TGTGCCAGCAGCACGGTACGCGGACGACCGAACACTGAAGCTTTCTTT.

This chain uses TRBV3-1 with TRBJ2-5; D call uncertain. V lost 0 bases and J 0 bases, leaving 8 bases between the germline ends. Germline V gene lookup returns CDR1 LGHDT and CDR2 YNNKEL (reference sequence). This CDR3 is built from 15 residues. The CDR3 spells CASSQESGYQETQYF. The CDR3 bases are TGTGCCAGCAGCCAAGAGTCTGGTTACCAAGAGACCCAGTACTTC.

In its sample, this clonotype was seen a few times. The rearrangement links TRBV29-1 to TRBJ1-2; D unresolved. Deletions cut 4 bases from V and 8 bases from J, with 14 bases between. CDR3 size: 12 residues. Germline V gene data show CDR1 as SQVTM and CDR2 as ANQGSEA. DNA of the CDR3: TGCAGCGTTGTTGAGGGCTGGGGAGGCTACACCTTC. Protein sequence: CSVVEGWGGYTF.

This clonotype came up a few times. The chain has TRBV4-1 and TRBJ2-5; 8 nucleotides align to TRBD1. The J call may be mistaken, given a closer DNA end match to TRBJ2-1. The V gene's germline CDR1 is MGHRA and CDR2 YSYEKL. The CDR3 totals 17 residues. The CDR3 DNA is TGCGCCAGCAGCCCGCCCGACGGACAGGGAAGGTCGCAAGGACAGTTCTTC. This encodes CASSPPDGQGRSQGQFF.

CDR3 nucleotide sequence: TGTGCCAGCAGCCTATTAACAGGTTCCGGTAATGAAAAACTGTTTTTT. This gives the protein CASSLLTGSGNEKLFF. The gene calls are TRBV7-2 and TRBJ1-4, with D tentatively TRBD1 (5 bases). V was shortened by 5 bases and J by 4 bases, with 17 bases between the two germline ends. Germline CDR1 and CDR2: SGHTA and FQGNSA. The CDR3 contains 16 residues.

This clonotype has a handful of counts. The chain couples TRBV5-1 to TRBJ2-7; D might be TRBD1 (5 bases). V shed 2 bases and J shed 2 bases, with 14 bases lying between them. The CDR3 totals 15 residues. Germline V gives CDR1 SGHRS, CDR2 YFSETQ. CDR3 in amino acids: CASSLTDSSTYEQYF. In nucleotides, the CDR3 is TGCGCCAGCAGCTTAACAGACAGTTCTACCTACGAGCAGTACTTC. Using reference TRBV5-1 and TRBJ2-7 for the parts outside the CDR3, the full variable domain is KAGVTQTPRYLIKTRGQQVTLSCSPISGHRSVSWYQQTPGQGLQFLFEYFSETQRNKGNFPGRFSGRQFSNSRSEMNVSTLELGDSALYLCASSLTDSSTYEQYFGPGTRLTVT.

This chain uses TRBV29-1 with TRBJ1-1; D is uncertain. The CDR3 sequence is 12 residues long. Germline lookup yields CDR1 SQVTM and CDR2 ANQGSEA. With 4 bases removed from V and 3 bases from J, the gap between germline ends came to 9 bases. CDR3 DNA: TGCAGCGTTGTTCGGGATTACACTGAAGCTTTCTTT. This sequence encodes CSVVRDYTEAFF.

The chain joins TRBV10-3 to TRBJ2-3, with D possibly being TRBD1 (6 bases). Germline V gives CDR1 ENHRY, CDR2 SYGVKD. The germline V and J ends were trimmed by 7 bases and 1 base, with 21 bases remaining between them. The CDR3 contains 17 residues. CDR3 sequence: CAIKKPQGPLGTDTQYF. The CDR3 DNA reads TGTGCCATCAAAAAGCCACAGGGTCCCCTTGGCACAGATACGCAGTATTTT.

This clonotype was recorded a few times. No DNA is shown, since the ends of the CDR3 on it are uncertain; the CDR3 is the one TCRdb lists. The chain has TRBV6-1 and TRBJ2-1; the table's D call, TRBD1, was not checked against the DNA. Germline V gives CDR1 MNHNS, CDR2 SASEGT. Termini included, the CDR3 measures 15 amino acids. The CDR3 reads CASSEGWGTGTVKYF.

The chain couples TRBV12-3 or TRBV12-4 to TRBJ2-7; D possibly uses TRBD1 or TRBD2 (5 bases each). This CDR3 has 13 residues. Between the trimmed V and J ends, which lost 5 bases and 6 bases, there was a span of 14 bases. CDR3 sequence: CASSIPGTGEQYF. The CDR3 DNA reads as TGTGCCAGCAGTATTCCCGGGACCGGCGAGCAGTACTTC.

This chain connects TRBV24-1 to TRBJ2-2; D assignment may be TRBD1 or TRBD2 (6 bases each). This CDR3 spans 19 amino acids. CDR1 KGHDR and CDR2 SFDVKD come from the germline V gene. V was pared by 4 bases and J by 0 bases, with 20 bases between. The CDR3 bases are TGTGCCACCAGTGACCCGGCGGGACAACCTCCCGCGAACACCGGGGAGCTGTTTTTT. Protein: CATSDPAGQPPANTGELFF.

The V call is TRBV7-2, the J call TRBJ2-3; 9 nucleotides match TRBD2. V dropped 4 bases and J dropped 8; count of bases not matched to a gene: 10. From germline, CDR1 is SGHTA and CDR2 FQGNSA. The length of the CDR3 is 15 residues. As DNA, the CDR3 is TGTGCCAGCAGCTCACTCGCGGGGGGGCCGGGTACGCAGTATTTT. As protein: CASSSLAGGPGTQYF.

About this clonotype itself: With a much larger clone just one base away, this may be a read error. The chain couples TRBV12-3 or TRBV12-4 to TRBJ1-2; 8 bases align to TRBD1. The CDR3 is 13 amino acids. The CDR3 is CTSSLGAGGDLAF. CDR3 sequence (DNA): TGTACCAGCAGCCTAGGGGCAGGGGGCGATTTGGCCTTC.

This clonotype was found a few times. This chain joins TRBV20-1 and TRBJ2-1, with TRBD1 as a possible D gene (6 bases). Per germline, CDR1 DFQATT and CDR2 SNEGSKA (reference sequence). V was shortened by 5 bases and J by 5 bases, with 10 bases between the two germline ends. This CDR3 spans 12 amino acids. The CDR3, as DNA: TGCAGTGCTTCAGGACAGAACAATGAGCAGTTCTTC. Protein: CSASGQNNEQFF.